Ten or more counts support the clone carrying this T cell receptor beta chain. TCRdb reanalysed the 5' RACE reads using MiXCR and keeps one entry per CDR3 protein. The sample shows around 120,000 distinct CDR3 sequences, around 15% of them seen only once. The data belong to a study of T cells after yellow fever vaccination. Source: CD8+ T cells sorted from PBMCs, taken 5 days after the yellow fever booster vaccination. This TCR came from a young man who received the YFV17D yellow fever vaccine.

The chain's CDR3 is CASSTGEGTEAFF. The CDR3 bases are TGTGCCAGCAGTACAGGGGAGGGAACTGAAGCTTTCTTT. V usage is TRBV12-3 or TRBV12-4 and J usage is TRBJ1-1; TRBD1 agrees at 7 bases. J gave up 5 bases and V 5 bases, and 5 bases lay outside the gene matches. CDR3 length: 13 amino acids.